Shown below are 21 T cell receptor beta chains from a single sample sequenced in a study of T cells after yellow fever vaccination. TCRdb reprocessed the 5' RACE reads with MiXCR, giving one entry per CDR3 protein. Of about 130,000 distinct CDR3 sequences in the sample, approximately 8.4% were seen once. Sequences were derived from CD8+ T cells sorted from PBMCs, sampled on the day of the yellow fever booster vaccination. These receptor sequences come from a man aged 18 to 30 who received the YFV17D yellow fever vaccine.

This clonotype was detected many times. CDR3 amino acids: CASSSGGGRGYGYTF. DNA of the CDR3: TGTGCCAGCAGTTCCGGCGGAGGGCGAGGCTATGGCTACACCTTC. The chain has TRBV6-5 and TRBJ1-2; D gene unclear. This CDR3 spans 15 amino acids. V was pared by 4 bases and J by 4 bases, with 16 bases between. Germline CDR1 reads MNHEY; CDR2 reads SVGAGI.

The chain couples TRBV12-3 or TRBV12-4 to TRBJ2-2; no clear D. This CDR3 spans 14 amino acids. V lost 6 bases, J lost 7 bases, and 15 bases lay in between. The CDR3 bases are TGTGCCAGCAGCCCCGCCTCTAGTGGCGGGGAGCTGTTTTTT. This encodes CASSPASSGGELFF.

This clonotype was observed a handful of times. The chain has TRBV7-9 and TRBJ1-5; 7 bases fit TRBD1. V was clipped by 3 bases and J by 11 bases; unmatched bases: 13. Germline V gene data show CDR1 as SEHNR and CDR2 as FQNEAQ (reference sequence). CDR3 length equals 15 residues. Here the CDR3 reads CASSLEGASVVAQHF. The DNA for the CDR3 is TGTGCCAGCAGCTTGGAGGGGGCCTCCGTGGTGGCCCAGCATTTT.

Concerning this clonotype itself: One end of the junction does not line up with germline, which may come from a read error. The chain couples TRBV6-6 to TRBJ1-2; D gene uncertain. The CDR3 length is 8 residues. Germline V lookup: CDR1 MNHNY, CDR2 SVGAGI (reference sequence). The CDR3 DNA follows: TGCCCGGTTGGGAACGACACCTTC. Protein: CPVGNDTF.

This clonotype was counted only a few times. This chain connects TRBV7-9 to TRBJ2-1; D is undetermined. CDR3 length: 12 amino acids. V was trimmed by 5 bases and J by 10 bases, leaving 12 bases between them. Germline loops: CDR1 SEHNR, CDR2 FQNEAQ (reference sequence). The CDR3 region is CASSPTDGEQFF. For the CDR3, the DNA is TGTGCCAGCAGCCCTACGGACGGGGAGCAGTTCTTC.

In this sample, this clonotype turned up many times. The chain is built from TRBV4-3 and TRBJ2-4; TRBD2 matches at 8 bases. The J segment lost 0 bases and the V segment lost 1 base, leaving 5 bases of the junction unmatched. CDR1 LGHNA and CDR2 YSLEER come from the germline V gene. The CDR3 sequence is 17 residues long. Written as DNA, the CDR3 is TGCGCCAGCAGCCAAGCCCCGGCGGGGGGAGCCAAAAACATTCAGTACTTC. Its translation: CASSQAPAGGAKNIQYF.

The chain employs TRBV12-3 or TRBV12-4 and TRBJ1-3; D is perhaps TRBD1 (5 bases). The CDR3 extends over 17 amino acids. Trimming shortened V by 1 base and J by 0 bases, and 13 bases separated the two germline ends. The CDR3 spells CASSLGSTDSSGNTIYF. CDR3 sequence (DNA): TGTGCCAGCAGTTTAGGGTCCACCGACAGCTCTGGAAACACCATATATTTT.

The CDR3 is CASSGSGTVQETQYF. CDR3 coding DNA: TGTGCCAGCAGCGGATCGGGGACAGTTCAAGAGACCCAGTACTTC. The rearrangement links TRBV9 to TRBJ2-5; TRBD1 matches at 7 bases. Germline values: CDR1 SGDLS, CDR2 YYNGEE. V dropped 3 bases and J dropped 2; count of bases not matched to a gene: 7. This CDR3 has 15 amino acids.

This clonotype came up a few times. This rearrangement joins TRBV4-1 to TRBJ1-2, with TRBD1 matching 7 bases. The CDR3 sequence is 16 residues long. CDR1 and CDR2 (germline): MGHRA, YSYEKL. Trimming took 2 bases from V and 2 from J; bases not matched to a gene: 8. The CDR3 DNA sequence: TGCGCCAGCAGCCAACCACACAGGGGCGGCAACTATGGCTACACCTTC. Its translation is CASSQPHRGGNYGYTF.

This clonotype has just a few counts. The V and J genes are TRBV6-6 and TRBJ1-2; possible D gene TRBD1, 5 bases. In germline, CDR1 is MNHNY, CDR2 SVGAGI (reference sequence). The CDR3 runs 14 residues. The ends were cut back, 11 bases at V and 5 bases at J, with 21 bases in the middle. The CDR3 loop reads CASLGDRDQYGYTF. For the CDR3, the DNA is TGTGCCTCCCTAGGGGATAGGGACCAATATGGCTACACCTTC.

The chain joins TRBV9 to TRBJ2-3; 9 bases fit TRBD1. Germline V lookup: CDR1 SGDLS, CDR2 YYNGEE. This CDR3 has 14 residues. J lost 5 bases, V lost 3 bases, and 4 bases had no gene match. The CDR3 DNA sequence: TGTGCCAGCAGCGCGGGACAGGGATTAGATACGCAGTATTTT. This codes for CASSAGQGLDTQYF.

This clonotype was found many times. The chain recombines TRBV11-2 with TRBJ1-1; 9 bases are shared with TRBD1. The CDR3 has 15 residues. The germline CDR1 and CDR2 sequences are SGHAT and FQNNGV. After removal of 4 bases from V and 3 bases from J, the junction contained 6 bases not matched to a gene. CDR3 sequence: CASSSWDRADTEAFF. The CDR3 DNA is TGTGCCAGCAGCTCATGGGACAGGGCGGACACTGAAGCTTTCTTT. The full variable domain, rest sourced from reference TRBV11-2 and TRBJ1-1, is EAGVAQSPRYKIIEKRQSVAFWCNPISGHATLYWYQQILGQGPKLLIQFQNNGVVDDSQLPKDRFSAERLKGVDSTLKIQPAKLEDSAVYLCASSSWDRADTEAFFGQGTRLTVV.

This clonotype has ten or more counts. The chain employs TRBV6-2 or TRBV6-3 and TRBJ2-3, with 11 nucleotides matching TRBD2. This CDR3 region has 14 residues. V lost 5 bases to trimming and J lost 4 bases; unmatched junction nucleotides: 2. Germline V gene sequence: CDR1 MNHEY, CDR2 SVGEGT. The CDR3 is CASSHSGGADTQYF. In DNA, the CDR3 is TGTGCCAGCAGTCATAGCGGGGGGGCAGATACGCAGTATTTT.

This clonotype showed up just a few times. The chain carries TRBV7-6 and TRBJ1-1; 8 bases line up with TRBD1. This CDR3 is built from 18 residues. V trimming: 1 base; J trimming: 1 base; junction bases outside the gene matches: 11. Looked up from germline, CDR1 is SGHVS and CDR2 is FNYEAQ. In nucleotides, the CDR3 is TGTGCCAGCAGCTTAGGGCGGCGACAGGGGTGGGAGAACACTGAAGCTTTCTTT. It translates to CASSLGRRQGWENTEAFF.

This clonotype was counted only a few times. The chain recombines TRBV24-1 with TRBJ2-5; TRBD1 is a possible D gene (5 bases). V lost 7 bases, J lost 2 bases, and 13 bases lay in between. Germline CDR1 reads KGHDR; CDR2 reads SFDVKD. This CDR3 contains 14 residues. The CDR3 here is CATSLDGQQETQYF. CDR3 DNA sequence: TGTGCCACCAGCTTGGACGGACAACAAGAGACCCAGTACTTC.

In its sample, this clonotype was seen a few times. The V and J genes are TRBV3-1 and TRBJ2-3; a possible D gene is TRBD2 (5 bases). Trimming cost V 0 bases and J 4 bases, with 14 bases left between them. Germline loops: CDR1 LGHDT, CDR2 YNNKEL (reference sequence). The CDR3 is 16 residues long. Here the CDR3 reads CASSQEVRVLSDTQYF. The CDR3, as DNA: TGTGCCAGCAGCCAAGAGGTGCGGGTCCTTTCAGATACGCAGTATTTT.

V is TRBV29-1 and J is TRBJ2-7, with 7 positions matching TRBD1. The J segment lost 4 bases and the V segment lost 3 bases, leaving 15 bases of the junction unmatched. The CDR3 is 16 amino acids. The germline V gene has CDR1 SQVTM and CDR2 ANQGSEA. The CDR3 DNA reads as TGCAGCGTTGACCGTCAGACAGGGCCCAATGGGTACGAGCAGTACTTC. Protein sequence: CSVDRQTGPNGYEQYF.

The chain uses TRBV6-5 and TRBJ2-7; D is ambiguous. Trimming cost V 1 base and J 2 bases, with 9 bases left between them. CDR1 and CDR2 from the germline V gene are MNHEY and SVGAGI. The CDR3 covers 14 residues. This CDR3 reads CASSYWQNTYEQYF. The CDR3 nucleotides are TGTGCCAGCAGTTACTGGCAGAATACCTACGAGCAGTACTTC.

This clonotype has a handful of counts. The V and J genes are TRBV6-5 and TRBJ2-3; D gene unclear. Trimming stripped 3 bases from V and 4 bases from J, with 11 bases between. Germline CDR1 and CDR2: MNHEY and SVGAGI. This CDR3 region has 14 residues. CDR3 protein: CASSYLAISDTQYF. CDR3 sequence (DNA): TGTGCCAGCAGTTATCTGGCTATTTCAGATACGCAGTATTTT.

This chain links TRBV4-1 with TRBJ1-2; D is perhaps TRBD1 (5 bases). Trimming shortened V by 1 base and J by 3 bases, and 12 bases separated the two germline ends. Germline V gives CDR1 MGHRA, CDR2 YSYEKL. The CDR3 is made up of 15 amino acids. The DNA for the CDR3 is TGCGCCAGCAGCCAAGCGGGGGAAAAGGACTATGGCTACACCTTC. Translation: CASSQAGEKDYGYTF.

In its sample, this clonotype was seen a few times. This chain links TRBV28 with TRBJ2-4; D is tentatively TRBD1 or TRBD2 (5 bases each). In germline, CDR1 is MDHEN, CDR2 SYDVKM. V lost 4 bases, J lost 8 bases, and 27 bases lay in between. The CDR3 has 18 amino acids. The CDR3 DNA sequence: TGTGCCAGCAGTTCCAGCCTAGCCCCGGGGACCTTGTCCTACATTCAGTACTTC. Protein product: CASSSSLAPGTLSYIQYF.